Presented here are 15 T cell receptor beta chains from one specimen sequenced in a study of Tregs in tolerant kidney transplant recipients. TCRdb's table, derived via immunoSEQ multiplex PCR, lists solely in-frame clones and lacks some. The profile shows more than 60,000 clones, about 89% of them singletons. The input for sequencing was CD4+ T cells from blood, taken before the transplant. Receptors originate from a human donor who received a combined kidney and bone marrow transplant.

A single count supports this clone. The J gene is TRBJ2-2, the V gene TRBV9; D is undetermined. Trimming stripped 0 bases from V and 6 bases from J, with 6 bases between. The germline V gene has CDR1 SGDLS and CDR2 YYNGEE. The CDR3 runs 13 residues. The CDR3 here is CASSVALSGELFF. For the CDR3, the DNA is TGTGCCAGCAGCGTAGCACTTTCCGGGGAGCTGTTTTTT.

This chain links TRBV18 with TRBJ1-5; D not certain. Trimming stripped 3 bases from V and 2 bases from J, with 11 bases between. The CDR3 length is 15 residues. Germline CDR1 and CDR2: KGHSH and LQKENI. The CDR3 DNA reads as TGTGCCAGCTCACCCCTGGCGGGTGGCAATCAGCCCCAGCATTTT. Translated, it gives CASSPLAGGNQPQHF.

The chain employs TRBV7-3 and TRBJ2-1; tentatively, D is TRBD2 (6 bases). Germline values: CDR1 SGHTA, CDR2 FQGTGA. The CDR3 contains 13 residues. The germline V and J ends were trimmed by 5 bases and 7 bases, with 12 bases remaining between them. In nucleotides, the CDR3 is TGTGCCAGCAGCCCCGGGGCGGGAAATGAGCAGTTCTTC. As protein: CASSPGAGNEQFF.

The chain employs TRBV6-1 and TRBJ2-5, with 9 bases that match TRBD1. V dropped 5 bases and J dropped 10; count of bases not matched to a gene: 11. Looked up from germline, CDR1 is MNHNS and CDR2 is SASEGT. This CDR3 is built from 14 residues. CDR3: CASSLQGAWNGQYF. The DNA of the CDR3 is TGTGCCAGCAGTCTACAGGGGGCGTGGAATGGCCAGTACTTC.

The chain recombines TRBV5-1 with TRBJ2-7; TRBD1 aligns across 9 bases. Per the germline V gene, CDR1 is SGHRS and CDR2 is YFSETQ. The CDR3 consists of 16 residues. V was clipped by 4 bases and J by 5 bases; unmatched bases: 13. Here the CDR3 DNA reads TGCGCCAGCAGCCTCGAAGCCGGGACAGGGATGCACGAGCAGTACTTC. Its translation is CASSLEAGTGMHEQYF.

V gene TRBV5-4 combines with J gene TRBJ2-7; 7 bases agree with TRBD1. The CDR3 sequence is 16 residues long. From germline, CDR1 is SGHNT and CDR2 YYREEE (reference sequence). V was clipped by 4 bases and J by 1 base; unmatched bases: 11. This CDR3 reads CASSREGGMSSYEQYF. The CDR3 DNA reads TGTGCCAGCAGCCGGGAAGGGGGCATGTCTTCCTACGAGCAGTACTTC. Together with reference TRBV5-4 and TRBJ2-7, the CDR3 gives the full variable domain: ETGVTQSPTHLIKTRGQQVTLRCSSQSGHNTVSWYQQALGQGPQFIFQYYREEENGRGNFPPRFSGLQFPNYSSELNVNALELDDSALYLCASSREGGMSSYEQYFGPGTRLTVT.

This rearrangement joins TRBV2 to TRBJ1-5; D is ambiguous. Germline V gene lookup returns CDR1 SNHLY and CDR2 FYNNEI. The CDR3 totals 18 residues. V was cut by 3 bases and J by 0 bases, with 18 bases left in between. For the CDR3, the DNA is TGTGCCAGCAGTGACCCGGGAGCTAGTTTCAATAGCAATCAGCCCCAGCATTTT. Amino acid sequence: CASSDPGASFNSNQPQHF. The full variable domain, rest sourced from reference TRBV2 and TRBJ1-5, is EPEVTQTPSHQVTQMGQEVILRCVPISNHLYFYWYRQILGQKVEFLVSFYNNEISEKSEIFDDQFSVERPDGSNFTLKIRSTKLEDSAMYFCASSDPGASFNSNQPQHFGDGTRLSIL.

This chain connects TRBV6-5 to TRBJ2-5; 7 bases align to TRBD1. CDR3 length: 13 residues. Trimming cost V 7 bases and J 0 bases; bases outside gene matches: 2. Germline loops: CDR1 MNHEY, CDR2 SVGAGI. CDR3 DNA: TGTGCCAGCACGGGACAGTACCAAGAGACCCAGTACTTC. This encodes CASTGQYQETQYF.

The chain carries TRBV30 and TRBJ2-1; 9 bases are shared with TRBD1. CDR3 length equals 14 residues. J lost 3 bases, V lost 4 bases, and 4 bases had no gene match. CDR1 is GTSNPN and CDR2 is SVGIG in the germline V gene (reference sequence). CDR3 in DNA: TGTGCCTGGATCAGACAGGGGGGCTACAATGAGCAGTTCTTC. Amino acids: CAWIRQGGYNEQFF.

This clone showed up just once. This chain links TRBV10-3 with TRBJ2-7, with D uncertain. With 0 bases removed from V and 0 bases from J, the gap between germline ends came to 9 bases. Germline CDR1 and CDR2: ENHRY and SYGVKD. The CDR3 runs to 15 residues. The CDR3 loop is CAISESEPGSYEQYF. The CDR3 DNA sequence: TGTGCCATCAGTGAGTCCGAGCCAGGCTCCTACGAGCAGTACTTC.

This rearrangement joins TRBV5-1 to TRBJ2-4; weak D call: TRBD2 (6 bases). Trimming left V 4 bases short and J 0 bases short, with 8 bases between. The CDR3 has 14 amino acids. Germline V gene data show CDR1 as SGHRS and CDR2 as YFSETQ. This CDR3 is CASSAGLAKNIQYF. CDR3 DNA: TGCGCCAGCAGCGCGGGACTAGCCAAAAACATTCAGTACTTC.

This clone was seen just once. The chain carries TRBV9 and TRBJ2-5; TRBD2 matches 8 bases. V shed 3 bases and J 4 bases; nucleotides not matched to a gene: 5. CDR1 and CDR2 from the germline V gene are SGDLS and YYNGEE. The CDR3 is made up of 14 amino acids. The chain's CDR3 is CASSARSGRETQYF. CDR3 in DNA: TGTGCCAGCAGCGCCCGCAGCGGGAGAGAGACCCAGTACTTC.

The rearrangement links TRBV6-5 to TRBJ1-5; D unresolved. The CDR3 is made up of 13 amino acids. Trimming removed 4 bases from V and 1 base from J, with 5 bases in between. The germline gives CDR1 MNHEY, CDR2 SVGAGI. The CDR3 reads CASSLKSNQPQHF. Here the CDR3 DNA reads TGTGCCAGCAGTTTAAAAAGCAATCAGCCCCAGCATTTT.

The table lists this clone with a count of one. The chain uses TRBV15 and TRBJ1-1, with D possibly being TRBD1 (5 bases). V lost 0 bases, J lost 9 bases, and 8 bases lay in between. The length of the CDR3 is 12 residues. The germline CDR1 and CDR2 sequences are LNHNV and YYDKDF (reference sequence). The CDR3 nucleotides are TGTGCCACCAGCAGAGATCAGGGCCAAGCTTTCTTT. The encoded protein is CATSRDQGQAFF.

This chain links TRBV5-4 with TRBJ2-7, with no clear D. Per germline, CDR1 SGHNT and CDR2 YYREEE (reference sequence). The CDR3 runs 13 residues. V was cut by 2 bases and J by 4 bases, with 10 bases left in between. CDR3 in amino acids: CASSFGSAYEQYF. CDR3 nucleotides: TGTGCCAGCAGCTTTGGTTCTGCGTACGAGCAGTACTTC.